The clone carrying this TCR beta chain was counted many times. The antigen is not known. The record originates from a study of read filtering for tumor transcriptome and immune sequencing. Study-level information: The cohort had around 18 men and 14 women aged roughly 47 to 85, mean roughly 71 years. TCR-mapped reads were about 4.05 to 10.27 million with IR-seq versus about 85 to 1273 with RNA-seq.

V gave up 0 bases and J gave up 5 bases, with 10 bases separating them. This CDR3 has 13 residues. CDR1 is DFQATT, CDR2 SNEGSKA, per germline (reference sequence). Every patient had bone marrow sampled while the disease was active. Study-level findings and limits: Sorted CD138-negative bone marrow cells were not purified T cells.

Molecular barcoded adaptors covering alpha/delta and beta/gamma chains were used on roughly 400 ng RNA. Via MiXCR, TCRdb re-called the reads, giving one row per CDR3 protein. The table lists approximately 62,000 distinct CDR3 sequences, 15% to 20% of them singletons. The chain carries TRBV20-1 and TRBJ1-2; possibly TRBD1 for D (6 bases). This sequence was found in a donor aged 40 or older with multiple myeloma. The sample taken for sequencing was a population of CD138-negative cells sorted from bone marrow. The CDR3 DNA reads as TGCAGTGCTAGAGACAACAGGGAATATGGCTACACCTTC. It translates to CSARDNREYGYTF.